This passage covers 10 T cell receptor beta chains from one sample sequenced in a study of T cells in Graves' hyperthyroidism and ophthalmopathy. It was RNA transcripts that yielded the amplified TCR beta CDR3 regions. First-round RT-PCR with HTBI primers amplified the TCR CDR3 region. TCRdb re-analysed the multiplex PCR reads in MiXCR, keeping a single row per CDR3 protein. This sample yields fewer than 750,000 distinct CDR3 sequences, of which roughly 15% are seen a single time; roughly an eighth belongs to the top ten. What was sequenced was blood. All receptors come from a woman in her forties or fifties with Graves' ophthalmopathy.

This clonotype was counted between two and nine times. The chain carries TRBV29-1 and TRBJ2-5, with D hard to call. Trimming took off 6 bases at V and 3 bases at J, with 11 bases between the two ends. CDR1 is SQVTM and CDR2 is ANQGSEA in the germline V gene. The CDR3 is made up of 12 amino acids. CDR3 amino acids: CSVADGEETQYF. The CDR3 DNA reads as TGCAGCGTGGCTGACGGAGAAGAGACCCAGTACTTC.

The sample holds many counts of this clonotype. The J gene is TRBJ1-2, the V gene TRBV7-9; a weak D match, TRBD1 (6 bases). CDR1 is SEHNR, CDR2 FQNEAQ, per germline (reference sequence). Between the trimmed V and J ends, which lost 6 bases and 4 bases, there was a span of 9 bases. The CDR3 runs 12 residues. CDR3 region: CASRGGSYGYTF. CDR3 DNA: TGTGCCAGCAGGGGGGGCTCCTATGGCTACACCTTC.

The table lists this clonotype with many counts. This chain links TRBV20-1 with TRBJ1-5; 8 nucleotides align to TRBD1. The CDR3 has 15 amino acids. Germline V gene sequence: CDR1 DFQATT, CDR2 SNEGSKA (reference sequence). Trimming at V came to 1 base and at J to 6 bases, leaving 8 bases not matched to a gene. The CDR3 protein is CSARVNTGGAQPQHF. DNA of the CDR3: TGCAGTGCTAGAGTGAATACAGGGGGAGCTCAGCCCCAGCATTTT.

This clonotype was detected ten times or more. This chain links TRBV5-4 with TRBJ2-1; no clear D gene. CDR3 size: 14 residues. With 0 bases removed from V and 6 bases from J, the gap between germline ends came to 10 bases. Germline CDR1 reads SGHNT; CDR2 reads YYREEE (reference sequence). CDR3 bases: TGTGCCAGCAGCTTGGAGCGAGCTATCAATGAGCAGTTCTTC. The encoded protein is CASSLERAINEQFF.

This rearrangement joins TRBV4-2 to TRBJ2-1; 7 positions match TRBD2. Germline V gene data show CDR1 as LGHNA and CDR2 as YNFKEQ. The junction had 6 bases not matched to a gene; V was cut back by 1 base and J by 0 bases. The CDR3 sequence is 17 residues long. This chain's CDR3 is CASSQGSRGSSYNEQFF. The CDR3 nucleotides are TGTGCCAGCAGCCAAGGTTCGCGCGGGAGCTCCTACAATGAGCAGTTCTTC.

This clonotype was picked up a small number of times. The CDR3: CASSFSGSQYF. CDR3 bases: TGTGCCAGCAGTTTTTCCGGGTCGCAGTACTTC. This chain uses TRBV12-3 or TRBV12-4 with TRBJ2-7, with D hard to call. The CDR3 contains 11 residues. V lost 3 bases and J lost 9, with 9 bases in between.

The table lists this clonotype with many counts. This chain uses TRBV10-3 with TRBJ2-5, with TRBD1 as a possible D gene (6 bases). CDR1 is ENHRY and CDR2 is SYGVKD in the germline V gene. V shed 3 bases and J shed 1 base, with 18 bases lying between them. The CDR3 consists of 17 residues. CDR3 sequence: CAISELDVGQTQETQYF. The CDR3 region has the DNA TGTGCCATCAGTGAACTTGATGTCGGACAGACCCAAGAGACCCAGTACTTC.

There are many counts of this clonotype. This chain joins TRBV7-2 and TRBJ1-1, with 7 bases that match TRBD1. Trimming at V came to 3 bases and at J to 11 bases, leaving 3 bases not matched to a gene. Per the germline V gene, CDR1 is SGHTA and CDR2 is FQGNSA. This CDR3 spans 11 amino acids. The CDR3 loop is CASSFTGVAFF. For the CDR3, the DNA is TGTGCCAGCAGCTTCACAGGGGTGGCTTTCTTT. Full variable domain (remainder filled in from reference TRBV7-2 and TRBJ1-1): GAGVSQSPSNKVTEKGKDVELRCDPISGHTALYWYRQSLGQGLEFLIYFQGNSAPDKSGLPSDRFSAERTGGSVSTLTIQRTQQEDSAVYLCASSFTGVAFFGQGTRLTVV.

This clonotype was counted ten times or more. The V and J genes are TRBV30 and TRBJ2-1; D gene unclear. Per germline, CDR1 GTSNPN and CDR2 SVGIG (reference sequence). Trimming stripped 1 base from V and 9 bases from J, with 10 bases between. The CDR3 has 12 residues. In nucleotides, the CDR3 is TGTGCCTGGAGTGGCAGAATCCCTGAGCAGTTCTTC. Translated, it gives CAWSGRIPEQFF.

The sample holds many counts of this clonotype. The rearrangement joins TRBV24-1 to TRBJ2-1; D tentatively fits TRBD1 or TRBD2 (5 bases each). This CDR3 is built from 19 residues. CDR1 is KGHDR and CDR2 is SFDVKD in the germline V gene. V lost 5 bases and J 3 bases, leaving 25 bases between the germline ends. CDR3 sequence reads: CATSAPSPAGAVFYNEQFF. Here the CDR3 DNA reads TGTGCCACCAGTGCCCCTTCTCCCGCCGGGGCGGTCTTCTACAATGAGCAGTTCTTC.